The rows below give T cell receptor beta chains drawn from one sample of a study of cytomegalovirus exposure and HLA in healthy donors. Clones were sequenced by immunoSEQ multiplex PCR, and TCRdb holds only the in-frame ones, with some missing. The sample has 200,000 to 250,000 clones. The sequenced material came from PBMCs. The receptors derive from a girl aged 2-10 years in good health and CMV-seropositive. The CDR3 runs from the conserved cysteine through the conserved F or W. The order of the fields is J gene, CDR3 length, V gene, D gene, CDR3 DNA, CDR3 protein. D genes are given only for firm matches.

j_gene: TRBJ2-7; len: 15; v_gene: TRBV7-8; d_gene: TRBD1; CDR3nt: TGTGCCAGCAGCTCGTTGGGACAGGGCTACGGCGAGCAGTACTTC; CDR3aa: CASSSLGQGYGEQYF
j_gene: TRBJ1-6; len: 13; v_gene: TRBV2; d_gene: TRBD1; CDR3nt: TGTGCCAGCAATCAGGGGGGTATTTCACCCCTCCACTTT; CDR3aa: CASNQGGISPLHF
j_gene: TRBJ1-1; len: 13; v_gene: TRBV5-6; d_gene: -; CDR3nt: TGTGCCAGCAGCTTCGGCGGGAACACTGAAGCTTTCTTT; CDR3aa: CASSFGGNTEAFF
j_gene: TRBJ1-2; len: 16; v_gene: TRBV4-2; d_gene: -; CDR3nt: TGTGCCAGCAGCCGAGGGGGAAAGAGGGGTGACTATGGCTACACCTTC; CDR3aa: CASSRGGKRGDYGYTF
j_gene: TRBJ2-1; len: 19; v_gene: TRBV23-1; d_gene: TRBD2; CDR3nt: TGCGCCAGCAGTCAAACTTCTAGCGGGAGGTACAACTCCTACAATGAGCAGTTCTTC; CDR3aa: CASSQTSSGRYNSYNEQFF
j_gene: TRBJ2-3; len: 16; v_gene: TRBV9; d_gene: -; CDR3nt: TGTGCCAGCAGCGTAGATGGCCAATCTTTCACAGATACGCAGTATTTT; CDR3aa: CASSVDGQSFTDTQYF
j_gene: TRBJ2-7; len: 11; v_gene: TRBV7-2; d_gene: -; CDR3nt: TGTGCCAGCAGCCTCTACTACGAGCAGTACTTC; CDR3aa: CASSLYYEQYF
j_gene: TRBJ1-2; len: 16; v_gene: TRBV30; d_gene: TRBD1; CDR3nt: TGTGCCTGGAGTGTCAACCCAAGAGACAGGGGATATGGCTACACCTTC; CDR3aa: CAWSVNPRDRGYGYTF
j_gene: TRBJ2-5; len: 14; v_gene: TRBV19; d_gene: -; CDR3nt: TGTGCCAGTAGTATAGGGACAAACCAAGAGACCCAGTACTTC; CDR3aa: CASSIGTNQETQYF
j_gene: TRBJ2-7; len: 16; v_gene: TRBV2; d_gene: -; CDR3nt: TGTGCCAGCAGTCCTAAGGCGGGACTGGGGACCTACGAGCAGTACTTC; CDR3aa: CASSPKAGLGTYEQYF
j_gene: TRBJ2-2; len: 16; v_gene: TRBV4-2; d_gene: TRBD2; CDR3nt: TGTGCCAGCAGCCCCCCCGGGCTAGCGGGAGAGTGGGAGCTGTTTTTT; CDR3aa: CASSPPGLAGEWELFF
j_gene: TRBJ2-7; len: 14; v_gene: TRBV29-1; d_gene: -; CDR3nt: TGCAGCGTTGAGGCCTCTCACAACTCCTACGAGCAGTACTTC; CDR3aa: CSVEASHNSYEQYF
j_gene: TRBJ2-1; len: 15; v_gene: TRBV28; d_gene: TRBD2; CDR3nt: TGTGCCAGCAGTTTATCAGGGACTAGCAGTAATGAGCAGTTCTTC; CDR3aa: CASSLSGTSSNEQFF
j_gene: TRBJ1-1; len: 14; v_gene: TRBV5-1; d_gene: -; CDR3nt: TGCGCCAGCAGCCCCCGCGGCAGGGTCACTGAAGCTTTCTTT; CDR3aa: CASSPRGRVTEAFF
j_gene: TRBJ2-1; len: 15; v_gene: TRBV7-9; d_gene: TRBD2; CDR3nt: TGTGCCAGCAGCTTCGGGCTAGCGGGAGTTAATGAGCAGTTCTTC; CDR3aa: CASSFGLAGVNEQFF
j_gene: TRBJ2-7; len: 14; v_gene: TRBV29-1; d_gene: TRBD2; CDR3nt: TGCAGCGTTGATATAGCGGGAGTATCCTACGAGCAGTACTTC; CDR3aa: CSVDIAGVSYEQYF
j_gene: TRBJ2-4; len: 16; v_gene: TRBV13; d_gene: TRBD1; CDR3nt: TGTGCCAGCAGCTTAGACCGACAGGGAGCCAAAAACATTCAGTACTTC; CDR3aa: CASSLDRQGAKNIQYF
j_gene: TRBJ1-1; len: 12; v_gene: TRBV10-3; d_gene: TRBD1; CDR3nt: TGTGCCACGGGACAGATGGACACTGAAGCTTTCTTT; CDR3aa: CATGQMDTEAFF
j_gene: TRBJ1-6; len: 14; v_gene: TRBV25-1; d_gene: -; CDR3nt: TGTGCCAGCAGAGGTACAGAGAATAATTCACCCCTCCACTTT; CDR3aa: CASRGTENNSPLHF
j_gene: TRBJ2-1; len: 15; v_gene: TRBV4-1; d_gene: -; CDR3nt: TGCGCCAGCAGCTACCAGGGGGGCTCCTACAATGAGCAGTTCTTC; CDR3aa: CASSYQGGSYNEQFF
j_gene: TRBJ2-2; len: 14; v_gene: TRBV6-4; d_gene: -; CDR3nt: TGTGCCAGCAGTGACTCGACAAACACCGGGGAGCTGTTTTTT; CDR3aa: CASSDSTNTGELFF
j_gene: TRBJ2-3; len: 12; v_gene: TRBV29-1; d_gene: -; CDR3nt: TGCAGCGTTGACGGGAGCACAGATACGCAGTATTTT; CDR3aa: CSVDGSTDTQYF
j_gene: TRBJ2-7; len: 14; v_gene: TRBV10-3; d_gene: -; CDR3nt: TGTGCCATCAGTGCGTTGCTTGGGGGGGCCGAGCAGTACTTC; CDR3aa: CAISALLGGAEQYF
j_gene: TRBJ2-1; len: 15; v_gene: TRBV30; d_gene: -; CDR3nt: TGTGCCGGATTAGCTACCGGGTCGTCCTACAATGAGCAGTTCTTC; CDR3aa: CAGLATGSSYNEQFF
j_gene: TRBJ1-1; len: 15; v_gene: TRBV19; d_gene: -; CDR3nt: TGTGCCAGTAGTAACAGGGATACGGGAAACACTGAAGCTTTCTTT; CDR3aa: CASSNRDTGNTEAFF
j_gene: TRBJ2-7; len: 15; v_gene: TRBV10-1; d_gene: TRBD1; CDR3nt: TGCGCCAGCAGTGCCGAGACAGGGGCTTCCTACGAGCAGTACTTC; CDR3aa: CASSAETGASYEQYF
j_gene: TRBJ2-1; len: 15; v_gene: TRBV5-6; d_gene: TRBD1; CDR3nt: TGTGCCAGCAGCTTGGCCGGTAGGTCAGGGGGTGAGCAGTTCTTC; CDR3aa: CASSLAGRSGGEQFF
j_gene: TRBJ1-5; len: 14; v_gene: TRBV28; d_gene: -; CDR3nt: TGTGCCAGCAGAAAGAGGGCCCACAATCAGCCCCAGCATTTT; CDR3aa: CASRKRAHNQPQHF
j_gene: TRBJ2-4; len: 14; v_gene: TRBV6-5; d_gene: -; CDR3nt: TGTGCCAGCAGTGCCCCCGAGCCCAAAAACATTCAGTACTTC; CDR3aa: CASSAPEPKNIQYF
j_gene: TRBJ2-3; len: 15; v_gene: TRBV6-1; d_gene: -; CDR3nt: TGTGCCAGCAGCCAACAGGGATGGGGCACAGATACGCAGTATTTT; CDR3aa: CASSQQGWGTDTQYF
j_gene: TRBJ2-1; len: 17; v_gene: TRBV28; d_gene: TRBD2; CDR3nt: TGTGCCAGCAGGCGCTCTAGCGGGAGGGCCTCCTACAATGAGCAGTTCTTC; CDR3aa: CASRRSSGRASYNEQFF
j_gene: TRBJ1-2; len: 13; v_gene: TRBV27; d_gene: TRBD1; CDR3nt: TGTGCCAGCAGTAGGGACAGCCTGGGGCGGGTCACCTTC; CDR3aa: CASSRDSLGRVTF
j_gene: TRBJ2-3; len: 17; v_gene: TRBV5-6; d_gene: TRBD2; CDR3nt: TGTGCCAGCAGCCGGACTAGCGGGGGAAAAGGGGCAGATACGCAGTATTTT; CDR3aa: CASSRTSGGKGADTQYF
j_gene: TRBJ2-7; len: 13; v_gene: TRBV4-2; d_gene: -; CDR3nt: TGTGCCAGCAGCCGATCAGGGGAAGGCGAGCAGTACTTC; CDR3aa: CASSRSGEGEQYF
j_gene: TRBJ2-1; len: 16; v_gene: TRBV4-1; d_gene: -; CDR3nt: TGCGCCAGCAGCCAAGTCACCTGGCCCGCAGGCAATGAGCAGTTCTTC; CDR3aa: CASSQVTWPAGNEQFF
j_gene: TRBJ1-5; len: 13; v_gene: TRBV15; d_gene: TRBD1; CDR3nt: TGTGCCACCAGCACAGGGGGTAATCGGCCCCAGCATTTT; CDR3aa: CATSTGGNRPQHF
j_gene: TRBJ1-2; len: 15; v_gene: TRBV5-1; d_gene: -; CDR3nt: TGCGCCAGCAGCTTGGTCCTGGGGGCAGGATATGGCTACACCTTC; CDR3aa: CASSLVLGAGYGYTF
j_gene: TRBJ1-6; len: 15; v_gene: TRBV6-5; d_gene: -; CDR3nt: TGTGCCAGCAGTTTGTATCGGGGGACTAATTCACCCCTCCACTTT; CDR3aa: CASSLYRGTNSPLHF
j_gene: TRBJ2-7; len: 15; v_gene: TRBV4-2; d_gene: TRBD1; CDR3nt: TGTGCCAGCAGCCAAGACGAACAGGGGTGGTACGAGCAGTACTTC; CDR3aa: CASSQDEQGWYEQYF
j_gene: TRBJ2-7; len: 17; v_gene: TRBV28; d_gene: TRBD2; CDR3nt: TGTGCCAGCAGCCGTCCCGGGACTAGCGGGAGATGGTACGAGCAGTACTTC; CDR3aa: CASSRPGTSGRWYEQYF
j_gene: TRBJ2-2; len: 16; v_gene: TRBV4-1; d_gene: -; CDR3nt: TGCGCCAGCAGCCAAGACCAGGGCTGGAACACCGGGGAGCTGTTTTTT; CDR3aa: CASSQDQGWNTGELFF
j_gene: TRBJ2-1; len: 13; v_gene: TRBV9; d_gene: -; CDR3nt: TGTGCCAGCAGCGCCGGGAGTCCTAATGAGCAGTTCTTC; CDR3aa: CASSAGSPNEQFF
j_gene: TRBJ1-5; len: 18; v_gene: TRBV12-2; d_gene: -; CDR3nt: TGTGCAAGTCGCTTAGTAGTCCCTCCGGGGGGAAGCAATCAGCCCCAGCATTTT; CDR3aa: CASRLVVPPGGSNQPQHF
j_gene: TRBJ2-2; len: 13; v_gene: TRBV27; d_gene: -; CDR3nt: TGTGCCAGCAGAACACAGAACACCGGGGAGCTGTTTTTT; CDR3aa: CASRTQNTGELFF
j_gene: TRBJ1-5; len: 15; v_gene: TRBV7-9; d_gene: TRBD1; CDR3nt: TGTGCCAGCAGCTTAGGGGACAGGGACAATCAGCCCCAGCATTTT; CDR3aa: CASSLGDRDNQPQHF
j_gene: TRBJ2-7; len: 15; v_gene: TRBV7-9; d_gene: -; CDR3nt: TGTGCCAGCAACACCCCGGCAGGGGCTTCAGGCGAGCAGTACTTC; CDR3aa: CASNTPAGASGEQYF
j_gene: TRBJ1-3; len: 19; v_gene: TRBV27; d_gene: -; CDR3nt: TGTGCCAGCAGTTCACGTAGCCGCGGGGGTTATCAGTCCGGAAACACCATATATTTT; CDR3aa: CASSSRSRGGYQSGNTIYF
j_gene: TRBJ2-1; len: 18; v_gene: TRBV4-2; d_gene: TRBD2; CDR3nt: TGTGCCAGCAGCCACCAAACCCCAACTAGCGGGAGGGCCAATGAGCAGTTCTTC; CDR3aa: CASSHQTPTSGRANEQFF
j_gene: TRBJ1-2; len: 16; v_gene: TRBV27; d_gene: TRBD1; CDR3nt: TGTGCCAGCAGTTCAGAAACCCGGGACAGGGGGTTTGGCTACACCTTC; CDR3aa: CASSSETRDRGFGYTF
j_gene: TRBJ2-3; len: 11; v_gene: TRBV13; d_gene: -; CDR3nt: TGTGCCAGCAGTCAGACAGATACGCAGTATTTT; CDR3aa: CASSQTDTQYF
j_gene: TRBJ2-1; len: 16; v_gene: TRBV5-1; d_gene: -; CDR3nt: TGCGCCAGCAGCTTGGGCGCCCCTCTAGATTACAATGAGCAGTTCTTC; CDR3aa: CASSLGAPLDYNEQFF
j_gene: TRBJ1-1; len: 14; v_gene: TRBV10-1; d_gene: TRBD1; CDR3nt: TGCGCCAGCAGTGAAAGGGGGCCGAACACTGAAGCTTTCTTT; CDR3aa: CASSERGPNTEAFF
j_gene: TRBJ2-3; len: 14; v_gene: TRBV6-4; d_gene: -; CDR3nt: TGTGCCAGCAGTGCCGGGGGGCGCACAGATACGCAGTATTTT; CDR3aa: CASSAGGRTDTQYF
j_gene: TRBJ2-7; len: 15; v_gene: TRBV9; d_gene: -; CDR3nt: TGTGCCAGCAGCGTAGCGTCTCGGAGCGGGTACGAGCAGTACTTC; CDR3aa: CASSVASRSGYEQYF
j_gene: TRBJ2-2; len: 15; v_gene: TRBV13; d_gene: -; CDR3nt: TGTGCCACCCCATTGGGGGGAGATGACACCGGGGAGCTGTTTTTT; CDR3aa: CATPLGGDDTGELFF
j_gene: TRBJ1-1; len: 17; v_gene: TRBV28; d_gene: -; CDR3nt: TGTGCCAGCAGTTTATTCCCCAGGCTAGACTATAACACTGAAGCTTTCTTT; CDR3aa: CASSLFPRLDYNTEAFF
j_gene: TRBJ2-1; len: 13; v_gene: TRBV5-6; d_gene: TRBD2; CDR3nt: TGTGCCAGCAGCTTGGGACTAGCGGGGCAGCAGTTCTTC; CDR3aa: CASSLGLAGQQFF
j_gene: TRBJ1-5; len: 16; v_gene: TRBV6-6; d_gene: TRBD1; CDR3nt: TGTGCCAGCAAAGCCGCACAGGGGACTAGCAATCAGCCCCAGCATTTT; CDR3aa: CASKAAQGTSNQPQHF
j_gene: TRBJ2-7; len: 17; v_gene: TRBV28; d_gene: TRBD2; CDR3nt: TGTGCCAGCAGTTTTTCACAGACAAGCGGGAGGGAATACGAGCAGTACTTC; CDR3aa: CASSFSQTSGREYEQYF
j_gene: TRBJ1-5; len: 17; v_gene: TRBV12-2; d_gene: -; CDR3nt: TGTGCAAGTCGTTCGGACCAACTGGGGGGGAAAAATCAGCCCCAGCATTTT; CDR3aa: CASRSDQLGGKNQPQHF